The 9 T cell receptor beta chains listed next were all sequenced from one sample in a study of esophageal squamous cell carcinoma under preoperative chemotherapy. The sample's time point: before preoperative PTX-NDP chemotherapy. TCRdb called the PCR reads again in MiXCR, with one record for every CDR3 protein. The sample lists roughly 13,000 distinct CDR3 sequences, roughly half occurring once. The specimen was taken from a patient given preoperative chemotherapy. The origin of the receptors is a human donor with esophageal squamous cell carcinoma. The donor label of this sample is uncertain.

The chain links TRBV6-1 to TRBJ2-1, with 7 positions matching TRBD1. V trimming: 5 bases; J trimming: 6 bases; junction bases outside the gene matches: 1. CDR3 size: 12 residues. Per germline, CDR1 MNHNS and CDR2 SASEGT. The CDR3 bases are TGTGCCAGCAGTCGACAGGGCAATGAGCAGTTCTTC. Amino acids: CASSRQGNEQFF.

This clonotype was observed a handful of times. This is likely a read error, given that the CDR3 carries no conserved phenylalanine or tryptophan at its end. Because the CDR3's place on the DNA is in doubt, the DNA is left out and the CDR3 is given as listed by TCRdb. The chain combines TRBV12-5 with TRBJ2-3. Germline V CDR1 and CDR2: LGHNT, FRNRAP. The CDR3 is 8 residues long, ends included. CDR3 protein: CRHKVSLC.

This clonotype has ten or more counts. This sequence may be a read error, since a much larger clone differs from it by one base. V is TRBV6-1 and J is TRBJ2-1, with 13 bases that match TRBD2. The closer fit of TRBJ2-7 to the DNA end suggests the J call may be wrong. Germline CDR1 and CDR2: MNHNS and SASEGT. CDR3 size: 16 residues. CDR3 in amino acids: CASGRLAGGSYNEQYF. The DNA of the CDR3 is TGTGCCAGCGGAAGACTAGCGGGAGGATCCTACAATGAGCAGTACTTC.

This rearrangement joins TRBV27 to TRBJ2-1, with 10 bases fitting TRBD2. Germline V gene lookup returns CDR1 MNHEY and CDR2 SMNVEV (reference sequence). V shed 3 bases, J shed 9 bases, and the junction held 8 bases outside the gene matches. This CDR3 is built from 15 residues. CDR3 loop: CASSFSSGRRSEQFF. The CDR3, as DNA: TGTGCCAGCAGTTTTAGTAGCGGGAGGAGAAGTGAGCAGTTCTTC.

This clonotype was seen more than once but under ten times. V gene TRBV12-3 or TRBV12-4 combines with J gene TRBJ2-1; D might be TRBD1 or TRBD2, each matching 6 bases. The CDR3 covers 14 residues. V was pared by 6 bases and J by 8 bases, with 17 bases between. The CDR3: CASRSLRGAYEQFF. Here the CDR3 DNA reads TGTGCCAGCAGGTCTCTTAGGGGGGCCTATGAGCAGTTCTTC.

This chain connects TRBV4-1 to TRBJ2-1, with 9 bases lining up with TRBD2. V trimming: 6 bases; J trimming: 7 bases; junction bases outside the gene matches: 4. The CDR3 extends over 13 amino acids. The germline CDR1 and CDR2 sequences are MGHRA and YSYEKL. The DNA for the CDR3 is TGCGCCAGCAGGTTGGCGGGGGGGAATGAGCAGTTCTTC. This encodes CASRLAGGNEQFF.

This clonotype is a singleton in its sample. The chain uses TRBV6-1 and TRBJ2-5; possible D gene TRBD1, 6 bases. Trimming removed 6 bases at V and 2 bases at J, with 13 bases between. This CDR3 is built from 14 residues. The germline CDR1 and CDR2 sequences are MNHNS and SASEGT. The CDR3 loop is CASSTAGEQETQYF. CDR3 DNA sequence: TGTGCCAGCAGCACGGCAGGGGAACAAGAGACCCAGTACTTC.

The J gene is TRBJ2-1, the V gene TRBV6-1; 11 bases map to TRBD2. The end of the DNA is better explained by TRBJ2-5, so the J call may be wrong. Germline V lookup: CDR1 MNHNS, CDR2 SASEGT. There are 14 residues in the CDR3. The DNA for the CDR3 is TGTGCCAGCAGTGTCCTAGCGGGAGGCGAGACCCAGTACTTC. The encoded protein is CASSVLAGGETQYF.

The chain has TRBV12-3 or TRBV12-4 and TRBJ2-1, with TRBD1 identical over 8 bases. The end of the DNA fits TRBJ2-7 better, so the J call may be wrong. The CDR3 loop spans 15 amino acids. This chain's CDR3 is CASSLSQGARDEQYF. The CDR3 coding sequence is TGTGCCAGCAGTTTAAGCCAGGGGGCGCGAGACGAGCAGTACTTC.